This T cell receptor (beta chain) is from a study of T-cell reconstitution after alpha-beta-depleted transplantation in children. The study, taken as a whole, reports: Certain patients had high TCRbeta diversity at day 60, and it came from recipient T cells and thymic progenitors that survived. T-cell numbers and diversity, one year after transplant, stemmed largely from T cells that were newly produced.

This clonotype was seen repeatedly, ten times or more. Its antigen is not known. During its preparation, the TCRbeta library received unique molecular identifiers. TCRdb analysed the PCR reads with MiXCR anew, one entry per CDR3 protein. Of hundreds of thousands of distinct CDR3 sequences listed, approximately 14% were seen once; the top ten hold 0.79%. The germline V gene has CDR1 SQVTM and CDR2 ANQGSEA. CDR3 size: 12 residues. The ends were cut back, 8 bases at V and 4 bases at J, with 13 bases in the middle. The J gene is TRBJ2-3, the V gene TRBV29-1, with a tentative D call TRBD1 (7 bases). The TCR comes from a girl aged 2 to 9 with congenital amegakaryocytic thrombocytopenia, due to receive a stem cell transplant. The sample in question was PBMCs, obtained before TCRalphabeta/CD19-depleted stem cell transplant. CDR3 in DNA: TGCAGCCCAGGGGGGTGGTCAGATACGCAGTATTTT. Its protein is CSPGGWSDTQYF.